Listed below are T cell receptor beta chains from one sample, sequenced in a study of OX40 agonist ivuxolimab in advanced cancers. Libraries were prepared by immunoSEQ multiplex PCR; TCRdb keeps only in-frame clonotypes and omits some of them. The table has approximately 74,000 clones, 75% to 95% seen once. The sequenced sample was CD4+ or CD8+ T cells sorted from blood, obtained in a trial of the OX40 agonist ivuxolimab. The source is an adult with an advanced solid tumor such as melanoma, head and neck, liver or kidney cancer. The CDR3 runs from the conserved cysteine through the conserved F or W. Fields, in order: clone size, J gene, D gene, V gene, CDR3 protein, CDR3 DNA. A D gene is named only where the DNA matches it firmly. Size values are once, few and many counts, or a class for expanded clones, and some rows have none.

-,TRBJ2-7,-,TRBV7-2,CASSLLRVSSYEQYF,TGTGCCAGCAGCTTACTGCGGGTCAGCTCCTACGAGCAGTACTTC
-,TRBJ2-1,-,TRBV5-1,CASSLELEFYEQFF,TGCGCCAGCAGCTTGGAACTAGAATTCTATGAGCAGTTCTTC
-,TRBJ2-1,-,TRBV5-1,CASSLFQDLGDEQFF,TGCGCCAGCAGCTTGTTCCAGGACTTGGGGGATGAGCAGTTCTTC
-,TRBJ2-7,-,TRBV7-6,CASSSTSDNYEQYF,TGTGCCAGCAGCTCCACCTCGGACAACTACGAGCAGTACTTC
-,TRBJ2-7,-,TRBV6-5,CASSSQGYEQYF,TGTGCCAGCAGTTCCCAGGGATACGAGCAGTACTTC
-,TRBJ2-7,TRBD1,TRBV5-1,CASSGGQGAFSYEQYF,TGCGCCAGCAGCGGGGGACAGGGGGCTTTCTCCTACGAGCAGTACTTC
-,TRBJ2-5,-,TRBV28,CASNVGQRETQYF,TGTGCCAGCAACGTTGGACAAAGGGAGACCCAGTACTTC
-,TRBJ2-1,-,TRBV7-3,CASSMDYYNEQFF,TGTGCCAGCAGCATGGACTACTACAATGAGCAGTTCTTC
once,TRBJ1-2,-,TRBV9,CASSVGSRSTF,TGTGCCAGCAGCGTAGGTTCACGAAGCACCTTC
-,TRBJ2-5,-,TRBV25-1,CASSGLQPGSGETQYF,TGTGCCAGCAGTGGACTCCAGCCAGGGTCGGGAGAGACCCAGTACTTC
-,TRBJ1-1,TRBD1,TRBV11-2,CASSQGTGIVNTEAFF,TGTGCCAGCAGCCAAGGGACAGGTATTGTGAACACTGAAGCTTTCTTT
-,TRBJ2-7,TRBD1,TRBV7-9,CASSPGGLPYEQYF,TGTGCCAGCAGCCCAGGGGGCCTCCCCTACGAGCAGTACTTC
-,TRBJ2-7,-,TRBV18,CASSPVEGNEQYF,TGTGCCAGCTCACCCGTCGAGGGGAACGAGCAGTACTTC
-,TRBJ1-1,-,TRBV6-5,CASSAPGTADTEAFF,TGTGCCAGCAGCGCACCAGGGACCGCAGACACTGAAGCTTTCTTT
-,TRBJ2-1,TRBD1,TRBV29-1,CSATGTGNLEQFF,TGCAGCGCAACCGGGACAGGGAACCTTGAGCAGTTCTTC
-,TRBJ2-3,TRBD2,TRBV14,CASSQAEMTSWETDTQYF,TGTGCCAGCAGCCAAGCAGAAATGACTAGCTGGGAAACAGATACGCAGTATTTT
-,TRBJ2-3,-,TRBV18,CASSTVDTQYF,TGTGCCAGCTCCACGGTGGATACGCAGTATTTT